This T cell receptor beta chain was recovered during a study of blood T cell repertoires in COVID-19. Background on the study: Acute-phase and convalescent COVID-19 samples originated in the United States, Italy and Spain.

Looked up from germline, CDR1 is MNHEY and CDR2 is SMNVEV (reference sequence). This CDR3 has 14 amino acids. The V gene lost 3 bases and the J gene lost 0 bases, with 6 bases spanning the gap. For recovered donors of Cohort 3, there were two negative PCRs, clearance, or symptom resolution. In the case of this clone: The same CDR3 is also encoded by other DNA sequences in this sample.

Clones were read by immunoSEQ multiplex PCR, and TCRdb kept only the in-frame ones, dropping some. This table has 310,000 or so clones, roughly 87% appearing once. The receptor was isolated from a woman aged 40 to 50 who had recovered from COVID-19. V usage is TRBV27 and J usage is TRBJ1-5; D remains ambiguous. Sequencing was done on a sample of PBMCs or T cells enriched from blood (not recorded which). The CDR3 region is CASSFRGSNQPQHF. The CDR3 coding sequence is TGTGCCAGCAGTTTTCGGGGTAGCAATCAGCCCCAGCATTTT.